The 12 T cell receptor beta chains listed next were all sequenced from one sample in a study of beta chain features in type 1 diabetes. All of the isolated RNA was reverse transcribed, so expressed TCRB transcripts were sequenced. Profiled with immunoSEQ multiplex PCR; TCRdb holds only in-frame clones, not every one. The sample lists approximately 110,000 clones, 30% to 50% occurring once. The sequencing input was stem cell memory CD4+ T cells from blood. These receptors came from a woman between 18 and 30 years old in good health.

This clone was counted between two and nine times. The rearrangement joins TRBV19 to TRBJ2-5, with 13 bases lining up with TRBD2. CDR3 size: 14 residues. Germline-derived CDR1 and CDR2 are LNHDA and SQIVND (reference sequence). The V and J ends lost 10 bases and 5 bases, in that order; junction bases with no gene match: 7. CDR3 sequence: CATGLAGVRETQYF. CDR3 coding DNA: TGTGCCACAGGACTAGCGGGAGTTCGGGAGACCCAGTACTTC.

This rearrangement joins TRBV14 to TRBJ1-2, with 7 bases that match TRBD1. V trimming: 1 base; J trimming: 7 bases; junction bases outside the gene matches: 3. This CDR3 is 13 amino acids long. Germline V gene sequence: CDR1 SGHDN, CDR2 FVKESK. The CDR3 DNA is TGTGCCAGCAGCCAAGGCAGGGGGGTTGGCTACACCTTC. Protein: CASSQGRGVGYTF.

The J gene is TRBJ2-1, the V gene TRBV6-5, with TRBD1 matching 10 bases. V gave up 10 bases and J gave up 4 bases; unmatched junction bases: 10. The CDR3 is 15 residues long. CDR1 and CDR2 from the germline V gene are MNHEY and SVGAGI. CDR3 DNA sequence: TGTGCCACTCACGAGTGGACAGGGGGATACAATGAGCAGTTCTTC. It is translated as CATHEWTGGYNEQFF.

The gene calls are TRBV5-1 and TRBJ2-1, with 10 bases identical to TRBD1. With V trimmed by 3 bases and J by 0 bases, 12 bases remained unmatched. The V gene's germline CDR1 is SGHRS and CDR2 YFSETQ. The CDR3 is 19 residues long. The CDR3 here is CASSSPRDRGWSSYNEQFF. In DNA form, the CDR3 reads TGCGCCAGCAGCTCACCCCGGGACAGGGGTTGGAGCTCCTACAATGAGCAGTTCTTC.

This chain joins TRBV7-3 and TRBJ2-3, with D possibly matching TRBD2 (5 bases). Trimming shortened V by 3 bases and J by 1 base, and 5 bases separated the two germline ends. The CDR3 has 13 amino acids. Germline values: CDR1 SGHTA, CDR2 FQGTGA. CDR3 amino acids: CASSFSGTDTQYF. The CDR3 DNA reads TGTGCCAGCAGCTTTAGCGGCACAGATACGCAGTATTTT.

This rearrangement joins TRBV18 to TRBJ2-7; perhaps TRBD2 as D (5 bases). This CDR3 is 15 amino acids long. Germline lookup yields CDR1 KGHSH and CDR2 LQKENI. V gave up 0 bases and J gave up 3 bases, with 12 bases separating them. CDR3 nucleotide sequence: TGTGCCAGCTCACCACCGATGCGGGCCCACTACGAGCAGTACTTC. Protein product: CASSPPMRAHYEQYF.

The V call is TRBV6-6, the J call TRBJ2-7; no firm D call. The CDR3 runs 12 residues. CDR1 is MNHNY and CDR2 is SVGAGI in the germline V gene (reference sequence). The germline V and J ends were trimmed by 5 bases and 7 bases, with 12 bases remaining between them. In nucleotides, the CDR3 is TGTGCCAGCAGTGCCCCCCCGGAGGAGCAGTACTTC. This codes for CASSAPPEEQYF.

This sequence joins TRBV18 and TRBJ2-1, with 8 bases that match TRBD2. Germline V gene sequence: CDR1 KGHSH, CDR2 LQKENI. There are 16 residues in the CDR3. V lost 0 bases to trimming and J lost 4 bases; unmatched junction nucleotides: 5. The CDR3 here is CASSPPLAGRYNEQFF. DNA for the CDR3: TGTGCCAGCTCACCACCCTTAGCGGGAAGATACAATGAGCAGTTCTTC.

A few counts support this clone. The V and J genes are TRBV5-6 and TRBJ2-5; D perhaps matches TRBD1 (6 bases). CDR3 size: 13 residues. Germline loops: CDR1 SGHDT, CDR2 YYEEEE. V shed 3 bases and J shed 2 bases, with 8 bases lying between them. The CDR3 region has the DNA TGTGCCAGCAGCTCAGGGGTTCAAGAGACCCAGTACTTC. Its protein product is CASSSGVQETQYF.

The gene calls are TRBV7-8 and TRBJ2-1, with 13 bases that match TRBD2. The CDR3 contains 17 residues. V lost 5 bases to trimming and J lost 5 bases; unmatched junction nucleotides: 9. The V gene's germline CDR1 is SGHVS and CDR2 FQNEAQ. CDR3 protein: CASSPSRLAGGHNEQFF. CDR3 sequence (DNA): TGTGCCAGCAGCCCATCGAGACTAGCGGGAGGACACAATGAGCAGTTCTTC.

The rearrangement links TRBV11-2 to TRBJ2-6, with D possibly matching TRBD1 (5 bases). CDR1 SGHAT and CDR2 FQNNGV come from the germline V gene. The V end lost 5 bases, the J end lost 4 bases, and 15 bases lay between the germline ends. The CDR3 length is 16 residues. This chain's CDR3 is CASSPTETAGANVLTF. In DNA form, the CDR3 reads TGTGCCAGCAGCCCAACCGAGACAGCAGGGGCCAACGTCCTGACTTTC.

This clone was observed a handful of times. V gene TRBV25-1 combines with J gene TRBJ2-5; TRBD2 might be the D (5 bases). The V end was cut by 3 bases, the J end by 4 bases, with 24 bases between. CDR1 and CDR2 (germline): MGHDK, SYGVNS. The CDR3 totals 18 residues. The CDR3 loop reads CASSEGVRGRVRGETQYF. The CDR3, as DNA: TGTGCCAGCAGTGAGGGTGTTCGGGGTCGTGTGAGAGGAGAGACCCAGTACTTC.